A single sample is the source of the 26 T cell receptor beta chains below, sequenced in a study of T cell repertoires in cytomegalovirus infection. A single record per CDR3 protein comes from TCRdb applying MiXCR to the reads. In the table there are just over 150,000 distinct CDR3 sequences, about 20% of which are singletons. The sample was PBMCs. The receptors derive from a human donor in good health (CMV status not recorded). Some clones in this sample may be carry-over from other donors' samples.

DNA for the CDR3: TGTGCCAGCAAACAGGTCAATCAGCCCCAGCATTTT. It translates to CASKQVNQPQHF. The chain recombines TRBV28 with TRBJ1-5, with D perhaps TRBD1 (5 bases). The CDR3 consists of 12 residues. Trimming stripped 7 bases from V and 3 bases from J, with 7 bases between. Per the germline V gene, CDR1 is MDHEN and CDR2 is SYDVKM.

This clonotype was seen repeatedly, ten times or more. This chain uses TRBV7-2 with TRBJ1-2; unclear D gene. V was shortened by 1 base and J by 1 base, with 7 bases between the two germline ends. This CDR3 has 14 amino acids. Germline CDR1 reads SGHTA; CDR2 reads FQGNSA. As DNA, the CDR3 is TGTGCCAGCAGCTTAGGTTCAGTTAACTATGGCTACACCTTC. Protein: CASSLGSVNYGYTF.

This clonotype was counted a few times. This chain connects TRBV7-9 to TRBJ1-2; 7 bases are a match to TRBD1. The germline V gene encodes CDR1 SEHNR and CDR2 FQNEAQ (reference sequence). The ends lost 6 bases at V and 3 bases at J; junction bases unmatched: 4. This CDR3 region has 13 residues. This CDR3 reads CASSFRGDYGYTF. The CDR3 nucleotides are TGTGCCAGCAGTTTCAGGGGGGACTATGGCTACACCTTC.

The chain recombines TRBV5-4 with TRBJ2-5; D call uncertain. Germline assignment: CDR1 SGHNT and CDR2 YYREEE (reference sequence). V gave up 1 base and J gave up 2 bases, with 6 bases separating them. The CDR3 is made up of 13 amino acids. The CDR3 here is CASSLRHQETQYF. The CDR3 nucleotides are TGTGCCAGCAGCTTGAGACATCAAGAGACCCAGTACTTC.

In its sample, this clonotype was seen many times. V and J are TRBV7-2 and TRBJ2-3; D call uncertain. V was clipped by 5 bases and J by 5 bases, with 14 bases between them. Germline loops: CDR1 SGHTA, CDR2 FQGNSA. This CDR3 spans 14 amino acids. As DNA, the CDR3 is TGTGCCAGCAGCCAGAGGAGTTCCGGAGATACGCAGTATTTT. Translating gives CASSQRSSGDTQYF.

The chain couples TRBV5-4 to TRBJ1-4; D unclear. The CDR3 spans 14 residues. CDR1 is SGHNT, CDR2 YYREEE, per germline (reference sequence). Trimming took off 2 bases at V and 0 bases at J, with 5 bases between the two ends. As DNA, the CDR3 is TGTGCCAGCAGCTTCGGAGCAACTAATGAAAAACTGTTTTTT. The encoded protein is CASSFGATNEKLFF.

The chain links TRBV4-1 to TRBJ2-5; 9 nucleotides align to TRBD1. Germline loops: CDR1 MGHRA, CDR2 YSYEKL. The ends lost 1 base at V and 5 bases at J; junction bases unmatched: 8. The CDR3 runs 16 residues. The chain's CDR3 is CASSQGPGQGAETQYF. The CDR3 DNA follows: TGCGCCAGCAGCCAAGGGCCGGGACAGGGAGCGGAGACCCAGTACTTC.

This chain links TRBV20-1 with TRBJ2-1; D might be TRBD1 (5 bases). The CDR3 totals 16 residues. Germline assignment: CDR1 DFQATT and CDR2 SNEGSKA (reference sequence). V was clipped by 0 bases and J by 2 bases, with 14 bases between them. CDR3 region: CSARDLQGHAYNEQFF. The CDR3, as DNA: TGCAGTGCTAGAGATCTCCAGGGCCACGCCTACAATGAGCAGTTCTTC.

The table lists this clonotype with a few counts. For the CDR3, the DNA is TGTGCCAGCAGCGCAAGATCTGGAAACACCATATATTTT. Translation: CASSARSGNTIYF. The V gene is TRBV7-9, the J gene TRBJ1-3, with D hard to call. The length of the CDR3 is 13 residues. Between the trimmed V and J ends, which lost 5 bases and 1 base, there was a span of 6 bases. Per the germline V gene, CDR1 is SEHNR and CDR2 is FQNEAQ (reference sequence). Combining the CDR3 with reference TRBV7-9 and TRBJ1-3 gives the whole variable domain DTGVSQNPRHKITKRGQNVTFRCDPISEHNRLYWYRQTLGQGPEFLTYFQNEAQLEKSRLLSDRFSAERPKGSFSTLEIQRTEQGDSAMYLCASSARSGNTIYFGEGSWLTVV.

This clonotype was seen more than once but under ten times. The chain uses TRBV4-1 and TRBJ2-7, with D possibly being TRBD1 (6 bases). The germline V gene encodes CDR1 MGHRA and CDR2 YSYEKL. The CDR3 runs to 13 residues. Trimming cost V 5 bases and J 3 bases, with 11 bases left between them. The DNA of the CDR3 is TGCGCCAGCAGCTACAGGGACAACTACGAGCAGTACTTC. This codes for CASSYRDNYEQYF.

This clonotype was observed a handful of times. The rearrangement uses TRBV20-1 and TRBJ2-5; maybe TRBD2 (6 bases). The CDR3 is made up of 12 amino acids. Germline lookup yields CDR1 DFQATT and CDR2 SNEGSKA (reference sequence). Trimming pared 3 bases from V and 5 bases from J, leaving 10 bases between. CDR3 DNA sequence: TGCAGTGCTAGGGGAGGAGAGGAGACCCAGTACTTC. It is translated as CSARGGEETQYF.

The chain couples TRBV28 to TRBJ1-2; no reliable D call. Germline V gene lookup returns CDR1 MDHEN and CDR2 SYDVKM. V lost 5 bases and J 6 bases, leaving 13 bases between the germline ends. There are 13 residues in the CDR3. The CDR3 nucleotides read TGTGCCAGCAGTACCGACGAGAGGAATGGCTACACCTTC. It is translated as CASSTDERNGYTF.

The table lists this clonotype with a few counts. J is TRBJ2-7 and V is TRBV4-2; possibly TRBD2 for D (6 bases). V was shortened by 3 bases and J by 0 bases, with 9 bases between the two germline ends. The CDR3 is 14 amino acids. Germline assignment: CDR1 LGHNA and CDR2 YNFKEQ. CDR3 DNA sequence: TGTGCCAGCAGCCAGGCTAGCGACTCCTACGAGCAGTACTTC. This sequence encodes CASSQASDSYEQYF.

This clonotype occurred many times. This sequence joins TRBV7-2 and TRBJ2-5; 7 bases are a match to TRBD1. This CDR3 is 15 amino acids long. Per germline, CDR1 SGHTA and CDR2 FQGNSA. V was clipped by 4 bases and J by 3 bases; unmatched bases: 8. The CDR3 DNA reads as TGTGCCAGCAGCTCCTGGGCAGGGACAGAAGAGACCCAGTACTTC. It specifies CASSSWAGTEETQYF. Variable domain in full (rest from reference TRBV7-2 and TRBJ2-5): GAGVSQSPSNKVTEKGKDVELRCDPISGHTALYWYRQSLGQGLEFLIYFQGNSAPDKSGLPSDRFSAERTGGSVSTLTIQRTQQEDSAVYLCASSSWAGTEETQYFGPGTRLLVL.

This clonotype was observed many times. The rearrangement uses TRBV19 and TRBJ2-7; 7 nucleotides line up with TRBD2. V lost 0 bases to trimming and J lost 2 bases; unmatched junction nucleotides: 7. The germline gives CDR1 LNHDA, CDR2 SQIVND (reference sequence). This CDR3 has 16 amino acids. CDR3 residues: CASSIEASGSTYEQYF. CDR3 DNA: TGTGCCAGTAGTATAGAGGCTAGCGGTTCCACCTACGAGCAGTACTTC.

This clonotype occurred many times. The J gene is TRBJ1-5, the V gene TRBV7-8, with a tentative D call TRBD1 (5 bases). The germline V and J ends were trimmed by 5 bases and 5 bases, with 16 bases remaining between them. CDR3 length: 15 residues. Germline CDR1 reads SGHVS; CDR2 reads FQNEAQ. The CDR3: CASSHQPGGHQPQHF. CDR3 nucleotides: TGTGCCAGCAGCCACCAACCGGGGGGACATCAGCCCCAGCATTTT.

As concerns this clonotype: The germline gene is not matched at one end of the junction; a read error may be the cause. This sequence joins TRBV11-2 and TRBJ1-2; weak D call: TRBD1 (6 bases). Germline CDR1 is SGHAT and CDR2 is FQNNGV. The CDR3 has 15 amino acids. The CDR3 DNA reads TGTGCCAACAGCTTGACTGGGGGCTTTAACTATGGCTACACCTTC. Translated: CANSLTGGFNYGYTF.

The chain is built from TRBV28 and TRBJ2-7; D ambiguous. From germline, CDR1 is MDHEN and CDR2 SYDVKM. V was cut by 4 bases and J by 2 bases, with 9 bases left in between. The CDR3 is made up of 13 amino acids. This chain's CDR3 is CASSSRLTYEQYF. For the CDR3, the DNA is TGTGCCAGCAGTTCCCGGTTAACCTACGAGCAGTACTTC. The full variable domain, rest sourced from reference TRBV28 and TRBJ2-7, is DVKVTQSSRYLVKRTGEKVFLECVQDMDHENMFWYRQDPGLGLRLIYFSYDVKMKEKGDIPEGYSVSREKKERFSLILESASTNQTSMYLCASSSRLTYEQYFGPGTRLTVT.

This chain links TRBV5-5 with TRBJ2-7, with 14 positions matching TRBD2. The CDR3 consists of 15 residues. CDR1 is SGHKS and CDR2 is YYEKEE in the germline V gene (reference sequence). V trimming: 0 bases; J trimming: 8 bases; junction bases outside the gene matches: 4. CDR3 residues: CASSLEGLAGEKQYF. CDR3 bases: TGTGCCAGCAGCTTGGAGGGACTAGCGGGAGAGAAGCAGTACTTC.

In its sample, this clonotype was seen a few times. The rearrangement uses TRBV7-9 and TRBJ2-7; D possibly corresponds to TRBD1 (5 bases). V lost 6 bases and J lost 3, with 15 bases in between. From germline, CDR1 is SEHNR and CDR2 FQNEAQ (reference sequence). The CDR3 covers 14 residues. The CDR3 loop is CASSSGQGNYEQYF. In DNA form, the CDR3 reads TGTGCCAGCAGTAGTGGGCAGGGAAACTACGAGCAGTACTTC.

This clonotype was picked up many times. CDR3 bases: TGTGCCAGCAGCGACGTACTCAGGGCACGAGATACTGAAGCTTTCTTT. Its protein is CASSDVLRARDTEAFF. V gene TRBV7-2 combines with J gene TRBJ1-1; D is possibly TRBD1 (5 bases). The CDR3 is 16 amino acids. V lost 5 bases to trimming and J lost 5 bases, with 21 bases between them. CDR1 SGHTA and CDR2 FQGNSA come from the germline V gene.

The chain employs TRBV29-1 and TRBJ2-7; 7 bases are shared with TRBD2. The V gene's germline CDR1 is SQVTM and CDR2 ANQGSEA. The CDR3 totals 12 residues. The ends lost 6 bases at V and 5 bases at J; junction bases unmatched: 7. The CDR3 spells CSVGAGRHEQYF. The CDR3 nucleotides are TGCAGCGTGGGAGCGGGAAGGCACGAGCAGTACTTC.

In this sample, this clonotype turned up a few times. V and J are TRBV29-1 and TRBJ1-1, with 10 nucleotides matching TRBD1. The germline V gene encodes CDR1 SQVTM and CDR2 ANQGSEA. V lost 6 bases, J lost 0 bases, and 4 bases stayed unmatched. The CDR3 contains 14 residues. CDR3 residues: CSVDRGWVNTEAFF. CDR3 DNA sequence: TGCAGCGTGGACAGGGGGTGGGTGAACACTGAAGCTTTCTTT.

This clonotype was observed a few times. The V and J genes are TRBV6-1 and TRBJ1-5; the match to TRBD1 covers 7 bases. CDR3 length equals 16 residues. The V and J ends lost 0 bases and 7 bases, in that order; junction bases with no gene match: 9. CDR1 MNHNS and CDR2 SASEGT come from the germline V gene. This CDR3 is CASSEAAGGGRQPQHF. Written as DNA, the CDR3 is TGTGCCAGCAGTGAAGCCGCAGGGGGTGGAAGGCAGCCCCAGCATTTT.

This clonotype was seen only a few times. This chain uses TRBV28 with TRBJ2-3; 9 nucleotides align to TRBD2. This CDR3 contains 15 residues. Germline V gene sequence: CDR1 MDHEN, CDR2 SYDVKM. The junction had 8 bases not matched to a gene; V was cut back by 6 bases and J by 4 bases. The CDR3 nucleotides read TGTGCCAGCAGCGTGCGGGGGGGCGGCCCAGATACGCAGTATTTT. Translation gives CASSVRGGGPDTQYF.

This clonotype was observed a single time. The chain carries TRBV6-2 or TRBV6-3 and TRBJ1-5; 10 bases are a match to TRBD1. The ends lost 4 bases at V and 9 bases at J; junction bases unmatched: 12. Germline CDR1 is MNHEY and CDR2 is SVGEGT. This CDR3 contains 16 residues. CDR3 region: CASSWPSTGGLGPQHF. The CDR3 DNA is TGTGCCAGCAGTTGGCCCTCGACAGGGGGCCTTGGGCCCCAGCATTTT.